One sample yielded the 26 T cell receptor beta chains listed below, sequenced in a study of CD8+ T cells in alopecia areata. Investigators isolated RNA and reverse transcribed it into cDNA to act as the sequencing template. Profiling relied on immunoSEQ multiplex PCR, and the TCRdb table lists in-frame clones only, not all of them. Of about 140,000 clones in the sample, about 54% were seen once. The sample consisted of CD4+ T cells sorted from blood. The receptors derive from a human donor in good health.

DNA for the CDR3: TGTGCCAGCAGCGCCGAACGGGACATTCAGTACTTC. Protein product: CASSAERDIQYF. This chain connects TRBV2 to TRBJ2-4, with D unclear. The CDR3 runs to 12 residues. The V end lost 6 bases, the J end lost 8 bases, and 11 bases lay between the germline ends. CDR1 and CDR2 (germline): SNHLY, FYNNEI.

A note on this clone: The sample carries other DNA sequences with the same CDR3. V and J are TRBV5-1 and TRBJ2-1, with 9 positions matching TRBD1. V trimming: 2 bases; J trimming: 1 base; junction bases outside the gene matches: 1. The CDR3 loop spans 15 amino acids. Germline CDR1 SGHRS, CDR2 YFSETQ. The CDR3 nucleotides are TGCGCCAGCAGCTTTGGACAGGGGTCCTACAATGAGCAGTTCTTC. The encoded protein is CASSFGQGSYNEQFF.

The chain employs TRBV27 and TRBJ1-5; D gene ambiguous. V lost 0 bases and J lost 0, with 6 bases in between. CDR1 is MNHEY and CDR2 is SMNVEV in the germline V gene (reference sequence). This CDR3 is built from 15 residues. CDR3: CASSLSLYSNQPQHF. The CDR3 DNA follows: TGTGCCAGCAGTTTATCCCTCTATAGCAATCAGCCCCAGCATTTT.

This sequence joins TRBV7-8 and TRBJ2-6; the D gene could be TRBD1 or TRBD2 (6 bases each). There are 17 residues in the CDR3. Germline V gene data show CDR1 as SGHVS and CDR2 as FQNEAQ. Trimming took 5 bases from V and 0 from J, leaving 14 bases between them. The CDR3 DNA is TGTGCCAGCAGCCCGTGGGGGGCTTCCTCTGGGGCCAACGTCCTGACTTTC. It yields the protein CASSPWGASSGANVLTF.

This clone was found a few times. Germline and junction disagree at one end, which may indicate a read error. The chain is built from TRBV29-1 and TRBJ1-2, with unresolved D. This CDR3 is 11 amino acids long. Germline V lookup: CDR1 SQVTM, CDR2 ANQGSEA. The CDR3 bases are TGCAGCGTTCAAGAAAACTATGGCTACACCTTC. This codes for CSVQENYGYTF.

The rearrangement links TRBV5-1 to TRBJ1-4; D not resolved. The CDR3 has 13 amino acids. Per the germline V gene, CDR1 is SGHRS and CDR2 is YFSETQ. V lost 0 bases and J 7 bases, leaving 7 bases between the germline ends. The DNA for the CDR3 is TGCGCCAGCAGCTTGGAGTCAACTGAAAAACTGTTTTTT. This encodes CASSLESTEKLFF.

Here the CDR3 DNA reads TGTGCCAGTATCCCCCAAAGCGCGGGGAATAGCAATCAGCCCCAGCATTTT. Translating gives CASIPQSAGNSNQPQHF. The genes are TRBV19 and TRBJ1-5; no reliable D call. This CDR3 comprises 17 residues. Germline V gene data show CDR1 as LNHDA and CDR2 as SQIVND (reference sequence). V was shortened by 7 bases and J by 0 bases, with 19 bases between the two germline ends.

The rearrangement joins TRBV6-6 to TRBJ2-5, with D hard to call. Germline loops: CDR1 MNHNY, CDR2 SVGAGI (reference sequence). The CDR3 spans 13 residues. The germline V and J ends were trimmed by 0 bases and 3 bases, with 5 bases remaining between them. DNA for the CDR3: TGTGCCAGCAGTTACTCGTTAAAAGAGACCCAGTACTTC. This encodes CASSYSLKETQYF.

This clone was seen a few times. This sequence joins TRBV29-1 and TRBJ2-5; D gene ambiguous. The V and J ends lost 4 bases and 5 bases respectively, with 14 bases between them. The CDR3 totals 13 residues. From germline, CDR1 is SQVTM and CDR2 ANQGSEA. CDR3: CSVAPGIGETQYF. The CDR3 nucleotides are TGCAGCGTTGCCCCGGGCATAGGGGAGACCCAGTACTTC. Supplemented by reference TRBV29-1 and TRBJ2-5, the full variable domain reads SAVISQKPSRDICQRGTSLTIQCQVDSQVTMMFWYRQQPGQSLTLIATANQGSEATYESGFVIDKFPISRPNLTFSTLTVSNMSPEDSSIYLCSVAPGIGETQYFGPGTRLLVL.

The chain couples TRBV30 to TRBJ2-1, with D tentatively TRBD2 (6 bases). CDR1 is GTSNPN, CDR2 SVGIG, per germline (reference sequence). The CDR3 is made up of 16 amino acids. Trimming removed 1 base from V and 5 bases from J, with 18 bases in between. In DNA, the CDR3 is TGTGCCTGGAGTGATAAGGCGGGATGGGGCAACAATGAGCAGTTCTTC. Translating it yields CAWSDKAGWGNNEQFF.

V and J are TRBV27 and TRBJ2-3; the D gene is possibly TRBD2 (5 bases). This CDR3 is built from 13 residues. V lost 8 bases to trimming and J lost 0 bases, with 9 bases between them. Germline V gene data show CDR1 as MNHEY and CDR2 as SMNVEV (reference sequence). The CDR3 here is CASRRVSTDTQYF. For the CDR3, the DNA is TGTGCCAGCCGGCGGGTGAGCACAGATACGCAGTATTTT.

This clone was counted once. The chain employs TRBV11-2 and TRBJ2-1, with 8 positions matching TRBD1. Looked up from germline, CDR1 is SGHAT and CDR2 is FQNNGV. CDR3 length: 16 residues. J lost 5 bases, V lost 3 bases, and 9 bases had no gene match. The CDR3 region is CASSFIGQGAHNEQFF. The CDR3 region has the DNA TGTGCCAGCAGCTTTATAGGACAGGGTGCCCACAATGAGCAGTTCTTC.

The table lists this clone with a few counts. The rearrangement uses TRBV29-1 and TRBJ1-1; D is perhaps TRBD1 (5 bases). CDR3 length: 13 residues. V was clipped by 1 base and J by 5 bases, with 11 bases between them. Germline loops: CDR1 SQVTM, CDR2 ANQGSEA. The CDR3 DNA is TGCAGCGTTGAAGCAGGGCCAGGGACTGAAGCTTTCTTT. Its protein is CSVEAGPGTEAFF.

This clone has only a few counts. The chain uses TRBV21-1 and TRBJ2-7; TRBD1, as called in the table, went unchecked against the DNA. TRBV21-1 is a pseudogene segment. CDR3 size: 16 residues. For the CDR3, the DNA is TGTCGTAACGTGTCCCCGGAGGGGACAGGGGACCACGAGCAGTACTTC. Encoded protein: CRNVSPEGTGDHEQYF.

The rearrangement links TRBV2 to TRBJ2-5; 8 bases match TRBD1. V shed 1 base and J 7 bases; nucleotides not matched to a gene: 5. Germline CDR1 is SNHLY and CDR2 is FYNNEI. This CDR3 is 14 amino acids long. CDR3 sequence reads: CASSEEGTGGTQYF. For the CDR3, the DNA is TGTGCCAGCAGTGAAGAAGGGACAGGAGGGACCCAGTACTTC.

The CDR3 DNA is TGTGCCAGCACCTTCAACCCTAACTATGGCTACACCTTC. Protein product: CASTFNPNYGYTF. The chain is built from TRBV28 and TRBJ1-2; D gene unclear. Trimming took 7 bases from V and 0 from J, leaving 9 bases between them. This CDR3 contains 13 residues. The V gene's germline CDR1 is MDHEN and CDR2 SYDVKM.

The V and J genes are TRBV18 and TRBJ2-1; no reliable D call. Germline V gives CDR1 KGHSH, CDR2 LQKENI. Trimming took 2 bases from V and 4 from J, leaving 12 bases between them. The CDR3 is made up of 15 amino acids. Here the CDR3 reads CASSPDGYGYNEQFF. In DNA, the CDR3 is TGTGCCAGCTCACCAGACGGGTACGGGTACAATGAGCAGTTCTTC.

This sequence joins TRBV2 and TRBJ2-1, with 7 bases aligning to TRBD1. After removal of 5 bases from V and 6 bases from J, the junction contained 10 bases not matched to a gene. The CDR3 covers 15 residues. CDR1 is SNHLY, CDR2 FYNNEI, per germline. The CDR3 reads CASSLQFRQGNEQFF. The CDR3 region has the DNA TGTGCCAGCAGTCTCCAATTTCGACAGGGCAATGAGCAGTTCTTC. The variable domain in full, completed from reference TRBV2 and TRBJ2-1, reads EPEVTQTPSHQVTQMGQEVILRCVPISNHLYFYWYRQILGQKVEFLVSFYNNEISEKSEIFDDQFSVERPDGSNFTLKIRSTKLEDSAMYFCASSLQFRQGNEQFFGPGTRLTVL.

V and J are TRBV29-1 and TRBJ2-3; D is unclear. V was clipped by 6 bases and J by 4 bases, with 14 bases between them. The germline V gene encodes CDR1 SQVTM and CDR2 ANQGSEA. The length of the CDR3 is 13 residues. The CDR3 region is CSVSGQNADTQYF. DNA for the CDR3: TGCAGCGTCTCCGGGCAGAACGCAGATACGCAGTATTTT.

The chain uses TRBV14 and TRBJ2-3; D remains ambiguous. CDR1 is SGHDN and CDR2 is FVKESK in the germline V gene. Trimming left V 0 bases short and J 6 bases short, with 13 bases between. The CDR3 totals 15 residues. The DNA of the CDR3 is TGTGCCAGCAGCCAAGATGGCCTTGGCGTGGATACGCAGTATTTT. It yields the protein CASSQDGLGVDTQYF.

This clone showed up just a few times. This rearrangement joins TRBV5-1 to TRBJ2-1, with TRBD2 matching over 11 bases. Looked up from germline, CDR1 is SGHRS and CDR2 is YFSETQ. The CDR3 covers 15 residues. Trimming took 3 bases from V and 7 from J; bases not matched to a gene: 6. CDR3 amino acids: CASSSLTSGINEQFF. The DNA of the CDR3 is TGCGCCAGCAGCTCCCTGACTAGCGGGATTAATGAGCAGTTCTTC.

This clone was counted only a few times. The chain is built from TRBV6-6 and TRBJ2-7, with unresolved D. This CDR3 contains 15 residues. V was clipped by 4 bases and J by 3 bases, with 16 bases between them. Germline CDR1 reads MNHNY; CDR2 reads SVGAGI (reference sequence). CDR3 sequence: CASSSPTLQRYEQYF. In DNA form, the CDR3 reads TGTGCCAGCAGTTCACCGACCCTACAGCGCTACGAGCAGTACTTC.

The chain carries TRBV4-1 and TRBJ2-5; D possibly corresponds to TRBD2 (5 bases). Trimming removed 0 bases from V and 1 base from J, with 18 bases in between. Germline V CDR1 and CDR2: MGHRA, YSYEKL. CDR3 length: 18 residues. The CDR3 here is CASSQDWETYVFQETQYF. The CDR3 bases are TGCGCCAGCAGCCAAGATTGGGAGACCTACGTTTTCCAAGAGACCCAGTACTTC.

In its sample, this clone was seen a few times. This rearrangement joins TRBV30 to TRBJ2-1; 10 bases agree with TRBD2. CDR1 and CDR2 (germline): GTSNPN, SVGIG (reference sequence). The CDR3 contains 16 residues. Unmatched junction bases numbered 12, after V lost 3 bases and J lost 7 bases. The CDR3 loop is CAWRKGLAGVSNEQFF. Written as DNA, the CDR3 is TGTGCCTGGAGGAAAGGGCTAGCGGGAGTATCGAATGAGCAGTTCTTC. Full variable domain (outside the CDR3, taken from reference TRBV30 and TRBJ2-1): SQTIHQWPATLVQPVGSPLSLECTVEGTSNPNLYWYRQAAGRGLQLLFYSVGIGQISSEVPQNLSASRPQDRQFILSSKKLLLSDSGFYLCAWRKGLAGVSNEQFFGPGTRLTVL.

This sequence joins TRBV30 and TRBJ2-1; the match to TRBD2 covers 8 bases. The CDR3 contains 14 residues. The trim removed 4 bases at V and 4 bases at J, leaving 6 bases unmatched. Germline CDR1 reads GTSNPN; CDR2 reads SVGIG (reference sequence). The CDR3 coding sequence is TGTGCCTGGAATCGGGGGGGCAGATACAATGAGCAGTTCTTC. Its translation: CAWNRGGRYNEQFF. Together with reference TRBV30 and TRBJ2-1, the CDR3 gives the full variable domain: SQTIHQWPATLVQPVGSPLSLECTVEGTSNPNLYWYRQAAGRGLQLLFYSVGIGQISSEVPQNLSASRPQDRQFILSSKKLLLSDSGFYLCAWNRGGRYNEQFFGPGTRLTVL.

CDR3 sequence: CSIIQGFRETQYF. The DNA of the CDR3 is TGCAGCATCATACAGGGTTTTAGGGAGACCCAGTACTTC. The chain couples TRBV29-1 to TRBJ2-5; D is possibly TRBD1 (6 bases). CDR1 is SQVTM, CDR2 ANQGSEA, per germline. This CDR3 region has 13 residues. The germline V and J ends were trimmed by 8 bases and 5 bases, with 18 bases remaining between them.